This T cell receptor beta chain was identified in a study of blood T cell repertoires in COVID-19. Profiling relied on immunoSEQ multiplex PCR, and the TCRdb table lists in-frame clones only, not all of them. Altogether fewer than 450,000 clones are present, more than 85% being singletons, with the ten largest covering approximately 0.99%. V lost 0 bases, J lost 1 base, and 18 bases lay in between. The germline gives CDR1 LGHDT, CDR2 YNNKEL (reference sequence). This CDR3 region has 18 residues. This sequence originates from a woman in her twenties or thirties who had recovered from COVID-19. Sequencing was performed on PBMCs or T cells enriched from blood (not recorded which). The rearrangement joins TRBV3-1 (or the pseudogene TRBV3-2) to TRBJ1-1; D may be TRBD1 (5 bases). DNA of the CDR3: TGTGCCAGCAGCCAAGAAGCCCTTGTGGGGGGGGAGAACACTGAAGCTTTCTTT. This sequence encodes CASSQEALVGGENTEAFF.